Detailed here is one T cell receptor (beta chain). Antigen: not known. This record comes from a study of PD-L1 blockade in urothelial cancer. At the level of the study: In terms of prior chemotherapy, patients had received 0 to 3 regimens. General study results and limits: Having blood TCR clonality under the median before treatment predicted better survival.

All patients carried locally advanced or metastatic urothelial carcinoma. Generated by immunoSEQ multiplex PCR, the TCRdb table keeps only in-frame clones and is missing some. Among 70,000 or so clones listed, roughly 80% were seen once. Specimen: PBMCs, collected around atezolizumab (anti-PD-L1) treatment. This TCR derives from a man aged 70 or older with urothelial cancer.

The CDR3 DNA is TGTGCCAGCAGTTACTCCTTACAGTTGAACACTGAAGCTTTCTTT. This translates into CASSYSLQLNTEAFF. This chain connects TRBV6-5 to TRBJ1-1, with no clear D. Germline assignment: CDR1 MNHEY and CDR2 SVGAGI. The CDR3 extends over 15 amino acids. The V end was cut by 0 bases, the J end by 0 bases, with 8 bases between.